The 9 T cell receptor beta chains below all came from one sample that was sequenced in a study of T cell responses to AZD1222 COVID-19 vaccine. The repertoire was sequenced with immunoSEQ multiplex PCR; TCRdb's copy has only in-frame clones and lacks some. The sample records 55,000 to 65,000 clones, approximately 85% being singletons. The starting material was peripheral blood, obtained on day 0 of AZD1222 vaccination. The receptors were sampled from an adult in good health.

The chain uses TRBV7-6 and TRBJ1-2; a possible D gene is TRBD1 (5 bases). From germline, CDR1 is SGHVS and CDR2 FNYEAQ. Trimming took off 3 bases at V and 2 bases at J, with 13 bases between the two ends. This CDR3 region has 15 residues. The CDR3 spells CASSFNLGGNYGYTF. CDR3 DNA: TGTGCCAGCAGCTTCAACCTGGGGGGGAACTATGGCTACACCTTC.

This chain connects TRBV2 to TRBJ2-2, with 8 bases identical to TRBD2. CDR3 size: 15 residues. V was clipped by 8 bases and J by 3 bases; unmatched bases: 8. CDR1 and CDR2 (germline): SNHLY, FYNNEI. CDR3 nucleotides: TGTGCCAGCGAAGCTAGCGGGCGATACACCGGGGAGCTGTTTTTT. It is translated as CASEASGRYTGELFF. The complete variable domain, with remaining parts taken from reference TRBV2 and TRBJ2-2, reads EPEVTQTPSHQVTQMGQEVILRCVPISNHLYFYWYRQILGQKVEFLVSFYNNEISEKSEIFDDQFSVERPDGSNFTLKIRSTKLEDSAMYFCASEASGRYTGELFFGEGSRLTVL.

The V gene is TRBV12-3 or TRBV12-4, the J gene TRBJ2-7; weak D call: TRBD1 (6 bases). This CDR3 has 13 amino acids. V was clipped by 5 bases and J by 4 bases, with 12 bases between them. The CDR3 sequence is CASSQRDNYEQYF. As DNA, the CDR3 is TGTGCCAGCAGTCAAAGGGACAATTACGAGCAGTACTTC.

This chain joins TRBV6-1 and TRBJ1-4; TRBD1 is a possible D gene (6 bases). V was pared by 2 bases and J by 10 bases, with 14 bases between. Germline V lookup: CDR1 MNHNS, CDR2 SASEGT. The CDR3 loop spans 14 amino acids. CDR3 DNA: TGTGCCAGCAGTGAACAGGCAGGGGTGGGAAAACTGTTTTTT. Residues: CASSEQAGVGKLFF.

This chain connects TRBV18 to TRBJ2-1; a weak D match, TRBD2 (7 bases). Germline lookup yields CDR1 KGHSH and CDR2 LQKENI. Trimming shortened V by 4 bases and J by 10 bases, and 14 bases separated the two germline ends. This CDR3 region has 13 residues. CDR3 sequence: CASSLSSGGEQFF. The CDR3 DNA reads TGTGCCAGCTCACTTTCATCGGGGGGCGAGCAGTTCTTC.

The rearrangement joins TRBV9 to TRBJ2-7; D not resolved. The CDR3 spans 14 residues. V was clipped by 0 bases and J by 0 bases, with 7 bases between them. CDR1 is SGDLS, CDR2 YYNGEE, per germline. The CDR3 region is CASSVDGISYEQYF. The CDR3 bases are TGTGCCAGCAGCGTAGATGGAATCTCCTACGAGCAGTACTTC.

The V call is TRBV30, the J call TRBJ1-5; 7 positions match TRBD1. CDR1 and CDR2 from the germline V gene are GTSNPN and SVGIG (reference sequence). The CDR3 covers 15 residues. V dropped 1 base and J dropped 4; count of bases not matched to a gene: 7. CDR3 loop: CAWSDGGDRNQPQHF. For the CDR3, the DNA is TGTGCCTGGAGTGATGGCGGGGACAGAAATCAGCCCCAGCATTTT.

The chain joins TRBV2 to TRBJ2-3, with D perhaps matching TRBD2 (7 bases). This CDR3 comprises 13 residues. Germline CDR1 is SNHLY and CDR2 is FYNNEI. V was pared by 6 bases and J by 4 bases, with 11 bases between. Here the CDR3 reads CASRGGASDTQYF. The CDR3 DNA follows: TGTGCCAGCAGGGGGGGGGCCTCAGATACGCAGTATTTT.

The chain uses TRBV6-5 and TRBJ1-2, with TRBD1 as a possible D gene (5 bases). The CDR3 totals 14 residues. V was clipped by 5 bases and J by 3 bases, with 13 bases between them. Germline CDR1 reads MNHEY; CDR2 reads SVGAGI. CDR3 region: CASSRQGGDYGYTF. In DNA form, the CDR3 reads TGTGCCAGCAGTCGTCAGGGAGGCGACTATGGCTACACCTTC.